The 30 T cell receptor beta chains reported below all come from one sample, sequenced in a study of blood T cell repertoires in COVID-19. This table comes from immunoSEQ multiplex PCR, and its TCRdb copy is limited to in-frame clones, with some not included. The data show roughly 150,000 clones, with 89% seen just once and approximately 3% held by the top ten. Sample: peripheral blood. The receptor set was obtained from a man between 60 and 75 years old with acute or convalescent COVID-19.

The rearrangement joins TRBV6-5 to TRBJ2-7; possible D gene TRBD2, 6 bases. V was shortened by 0 bases and J by 1 base, with 13 bases between the two germline ends. Germline CDR1 reads MNHEY; CDR2 reads SVGAGI. The CDR3 loop spans 16 amino acids. The CDR3 DNA is TGTGCCAGCAGTTACTCGGGCGTGGGGGGTTCCTACGAGCAGTACTTC. Protein sequence: CASSYSGVGGSYEQYF.

The chain couples TRBV6-1 to TRBJ2-7; D uncertain. This CDR3 contains 15 residues. With 1 base removed from V and 4 bases from J, the gap between germline ends came to 14 bases. Germline assignment: CDR1 MNHNS and CDR2 SASEGT. The DNA for the CDR3 is TGTGCCAGCAGTGAAGGGGCAGGCAGGATTTACGAGCAGTACTTC. Translating gives CASSEGAGRIYEQYF.

This chain joins TRBV3-1 (or the pseudogene TRBV3-2) and TRBJ1-2, with TRBD1 matching 8 bases. Trimming removed 4 bases from V and 2 bases from J; junction bases left unmatched: 9. CDR1 is LGHDT, CDR2 YNNKEL, per germline (reference sequence). There are 16 residues in the CDR3. This CDR3 reads CASSPSPGTGNYGYTF. The CDR3 nucleotides are TGTGCCAGCAGCCCCTCCCCAGGGACAGGAAACTATGGCTACACCTTC.

This chain links TRBV5-8 with TRBJ1-4, with a weak D call TRBD1 (6 bases). CDR1 is SGHTS and CDR2 is YDEGEE in the germline V gene. The ends were cut back, 2 bases at V and 8 bases at J, with 10 bases in the middle. There are 13 residues in the CDR3. Written as DNA, the CDR3 is TGTGCCAGCAGCTTCGACAGGCGGGAAAAACTGTTTTTT. This gives the protein CASSFDRREKLFF.

In DNA, the CDR3 is TGTGCCTCCGCCCGCAGGGGTGAAAAACTGTTTTTT. Amino acids: CASARRGEKLFF. The chain links TRBV19 to TRBJ1-4, with D possibly matching TRBD1 (6 bases). CDR1 LNHDA and CDR2 SQIVND come from the germline V gene (reference sequence). The CDR3 is made up of 12 amino acids. V lost 11 bases and J lost 7, with 14 bases in between.

The chain has TRBV5-8 and TRBJ2-7; D is perhaps TRBD1 (5 bases). Trimming stripped 0 bases from V and 3 bases from J, with 10 bases between. From germline, CDR1 is SGHTS and CDR2 YDEGEE. The CDR3 runs to 14 residues. This CDR3 is CASSLVHRIYEQYF. The CDR3 nucleotides are TGTGCCAGCAGCTTGGTTCACAGGATCTACGAGCAGTACTTC.

The chain has TRBV3-1 (or the pseudogene TRBV3-2) and TRBJ2-7; D gene uncertain. The germline V and J ends were trimmed by 1 base and 3 bases, with 4 bases remaining between them. The V gene's germline CDR1 is LGHDT and CDR2 YNNKEL (reference sequence). The CDR3 is made up of 12 amino acids. CDR3 amino acids: CASSQGGYEQYF. DNA for the CDR3: TGTGCCAGCAGCCAAGGAGGCTACGAGCAGTACTTC.

The chain couples TRBV2 to TRBJ1-1; D not resolved. Trimming shortened V by 6 bases and J by 1 base, and 9 bases separated the two germline ends. From germline, CDR1 is SNHLY and CDR2 FYNNEI. This CDR3 has 13 amino acids. The DNA for the CDR3 is TGTGCCAGCAGAAGAGAAGCGAACACTGAAGCTTTCTTT. Translation: CASRREANTEAFF.

This clone was observed a single time. The V call is TRBV6-5, the J call TRBJ2-7, with a possible D match to TRBD2 (7 bases). The V end was cut by 4 bases, the J end by 6 bases, with 13 bases between. This CDR3 spans 13 amino acids. From germline, CDR1 is MNHEY and CDR2 SVGAGI. The CDR3 is CASSLEGGAEQYF. CDR3 sequence (DNA): TGTGCCAGCAGTTTAGAGGGGGGGGCCGAGCAGTACTTC.

This chain links TRBV19 with TRBJ2-3; D perhaps matches TRBD2 (7 bases). Germline CDR1 LNHDA, CDR2 SQIVND (reference sequence). The CDR3 length is 15 residues. The germline V and J ends were trimmed by 2 bases and 4 bases, with 13 bases remaining between them. As DNA, the CDR3 is TGTGCCAGTAGTATAAGGGCGGGGGCTCCAGATACGCAGTATTTT. It encodes CASSIRAGAPDTQYF.

This clone appeared a single time. This chain connects TRBV29-1 to TRBJ1-1, with D perhaps matching TRBD1 (5 bases). This CDR3 contains 14 residues. V was clipped by 6 bases and J by 3 bases, with 17 bases between them. Looked up from germline, CDR1 is SQVTM and CDR2 is ANQGSEA. CDR3 sequence (DNA): TGCAGCGTCGGCGTTCGGGGGAAATACACTGAAGCTTTCTTT. This sequence encodes CSVGVRGKYTEAFF. Variable domain in full (rest from reference TRBV29-1 and TRBJ1-1): SAVISQKPSRDICQRGTSLTIQCQVDSQVTMMFWYRQQPGQSLTLIATANQGSEATYESGFVIDKFPISRPNLTFSTLTVSNMSPEDSSIYLCSVGVRGKYTEAFFGQGTRLTVV.

This chain joins TRBV7-8 and TRBJ2-1; 9 bases line up with TRBD2. CDR1 and CDR2 from the germline V gene are SGHVS and FQNEAQ. The CDR3 runs to 15 residues. V lost 1 base to trimming and J lost 8 bases; unmatched junction nucleotides: 6. CDR3 protein: CASSLVGLATDEQFF. In DNA form, the CDR3 reads TGTGCCAGCAGCTTAGTGGGACTAGCTACTGATGAGCAGTTCTTC. Full variable domain (outside the CDR3, taken from reference TRBV7-8 and TRBJ2-1): GAGVSQSPRYKVAKRGQDVALRCDPISGHVSLFWYQQALGQGPEFLTYFQNEAQLDKSGLPSDRFFAERPEGSVSTLKIQRTQQEDSAVYLCASSLVGLATDEQFFGPGTRLTVL.

Regarding this clone: Other DNA sequences within the sample encode an identical CDR3. This chain uses TRBV3-1 (or the pseudogene TRBV3-2) with TRBJ1-1, with D perhaps matching TRBD1 (6 bases). This CDR3 is 16 amino acids long. Trimming took 1 base from V and 0 from J, leaving 12 bases between them. CDR1 and CDR2 (germline): LGHDT, YNNKEL (reference sequence). The CDR3 DNA is TGTGCCAGCAGCCAAGGCGGGGGCGCTTTGAACACTGAAGCTTTCTTT. Its protein product is CASSQGGGALNTEAFF.

This clone has a single count. The chain links TRBV5-6 to TRBJ2-1; 10 positions match TRBD2. This CDR3 comprises 19 residues. V was clipped by 0 bases and J by 0 bases; unmatched bases: 9. Germline loops: CDR1 SGHDT, CDR2 YYEEEE. The CDR3 region has the DNA TGTGCCAGCAGCTTGGTGCCTAGCGGGGGCCGGAGCTCCTACAATGAGCAGTTCTTC. Protein product: CASSLVPSGGRSSYNEQFF.

The gene calls are TRBV18 and TRBJ1-2; 11 bases map to TRBD1. The CDR3 contains 15 residues. V shed 5 bases, J shed 4 bases, and the junction held 6 bases outside the gene matches. Germline V gene sequence: CDR1 KGHSH, CDR2 LQKENI. CDR3 sequence reads: CASSTGTGGTYGYTF. In nucleotides, the CDR3 is TGTGCCAGCTCAACCGGGACAGGGGGGACCTATGGCTACACCTTC.

The chain joins TRBV18 to TRBJ1-6; 7 bases line up with TRBD1. Germline V lookup: CDR1 KGHSH, CDR2 LQKENI. The trim removed 2 bases at V and 5 bases at J, leaving 0 bases unmatched. CDR3 size: 14 residues. DNA for the CDR3: TGTGCCAGCTCACCAGGGACAGATAATTCACCCCTCCACTTT. Its protein is CASSPGTDNSPLHF.

V gene TRBV19 combines with J gene TRBJ2-7; possibly TRBD1 for D (6 bases). The CDR3 consists of 16 residues. Trimming cost V 4 bases and J 3 bases, with 19 bases left between them. Germline loops: CDR1 LNHDA, CDR2 SQIVND (reference sequence). CDR3 region: CASSTYGRTENYEQYF. CDR3 in DNA: TGTGCCAGTAGTACCTACGGCCGGACAGAAAACTACGAGCAGTACTTC.

V is TRBV9 and J is TRBJ2-1, with TRBD2 matching over 14 bases. Germline trimming cut 3 bases from V and 9 bases from J; bases unmatched to any gene: 5. The CDR3 has 15 residues. The germline gives CDR1 SGDLS, CDR2 YYNGEE. CDR3 DNA: TGTGCCAGCAGCGCGACTAGCGGGGGGGCTGTTGAGCAGTTCTTC. Amino acid sequence: CASSATSGGAVEQFF.

The rearrangement uses TRBV7-9 and TRBJ2-6; D uncertain. CDR3 length: 17 amino acids. Germline CDR1 reads SEHNR; CDR2 reads FQNEAQ (reference sequence). With 3 bases removed from V and 2 bases from J, the gap between germline ends came to 14 bases. The CDR3: CASSLGTRRAGANVLTF. CDR3 coding DNA: TGTGCCAGCAGCTTGGGTACCAGACGGGCTGGGGCCAACGTCCTGACTTTC.

The CDR3 loop is CASSIQAQETQYF. The DNA of the CDR3 is TGTGCCAGTAGTATCCAGGCCCAAGAGACCCAGTACTTC. The rearrangement links TRBV19 to TRBJ2-5; D ambiguous. Trimming removed 3 bases from V and 1 base from J, with 6 bases in between. CDR1 and CDR2 from the germline V gene are LNHDA and SQIVND (reference sequence). The CDR3 has 13 residues.

The J gene is TRBJ1-4, the V gene TRBV27; 7 bases fit TRBD1. Unmatched junction bases numbered 11, after V lost 5 bases and J lost 8 bases. From germline, CDR1 is MNHEY and CDR2 SMNVEV (reference sequence). This CDR3 has 15 amino acids. The CDR3 sequence: CASSPLQGPWEKLFF. CDR3 DNA sequence: TGTGCCAGCAGTCCCCTACAGGGGCCCTGGGAAAAACTGTTTTTT.

The CDR3 DNA is TGTGCCAGCAGCAGCGCAGGGTCCGCGGATACGCAGTATTTT. Its translation is CASSSAGSADTQYF. The chain employs TRBV21-1 and TRBJ2-3; the D call of TRBD1 is as the table states it, not checked on the DNA. TRBV21-1 is noted as a pseudogene. This CDR3 has 14 amino acids.

This chain uses TRBV3-1 (or the pseudogene TRBV3-2) with TRBJ1-2; 9 bases map to TRBD1. CDR3 length equals 14 residues. V shed 3 bases and J 6 bases; nucleotides not matched to a gene: 5. From germline, CDR1 is LGHDT and CDR2 YNNKEL (reference sequence). The CDR3 nucleotides read TGTGCCAGCAGCCAGGCAACAGGGGGCGATGGCTACACCTTC. Its translation is CASSQATGGDGYTF.

This chain links TRBV19 with TRBJ1-1; D possibly corresponds to TRBD1 (6 bases). The V end lost 6 bases, the J end lost 0 bases, and 14 bases lay between the germline ends. This CDR3 region has 15 residues. Germline assignment: CDR1 LNHDA and CDR2 SQIVND (reference sequence). CDR3 nucleotides: TGTGCCAGTAGAAGACAGGTCAACATGAACACTGAAGCTTTCTTT. It specifies CASRRQVNMNTEAFF. The full variable domain, completed using reference TRBV19 and TRBJ1-1, is DGGITQSPKYLFRKEGQNVTLSCEQNLNHDAMYWYRQDPGQGLRLIYYSQIVNDFQKGDIAEGYSVSREKKESFPLTVTSAQKNPTAFYLCASRRQVNMNTEAFFGQGTRLTVV.

The CDR3 region is CASSLGGTGRSVHTF. The CDR3 nucleotides are TGTGCCAGCAGTTTAGGTGGGACAGGGAGATCTGTTCACACCTTC. V usage is TRBV27 and J usage is TRBJ1-2; 9 bases are shared with TRBD1. Germline trimming cut 2 bases from V and 12 bases from J; bases unmatched to any gene: 13. The CDR3 loop spans 15 amino acids. The germline V gene has CDR1 MNHEY and CDR2 SMNVEV (reference sequence).

This rearrangement joins TRBV12-5 to TRBJ1-4; D is possibly TRBD1 (5 bases). The V end was cut by 5 bases, the J end by 8 bases, with 21 bases between. Germline loops: CDR1 LGHNT, CDR2 FRNRAP. The CDR3 has 16 residues. For the CDR3, the DNA is TGTGCTAGTGGTCTCGAGGGTCGGGCAGGGAGGGAAAAACTGTTTTTT. As protein: CASGLEGRAGREKLFF. Using reference TRBV12-5 and TRBJ1-4 for the parts outside the CDR3, the full variable domain is DARVTQTPRHKVTEMGQEVTMRCQPILGHNTVFWYRQTMMQGLELLAYFRNRAPLDDSGMPKDRFSAEMPDATLATLKIQPSEPRDSAVYFCASGLEGRAGREKLFFGSGTQLSVL.

This rearrangement joins TRBV6-4 to TRBJ1-5, with TRBD1 matching 10 bases. This CDR3 has 17 amino acids. From germline, CDR1 is MRHNA and CDR2 SNTAGT. The junction had 15 bases not matched to a gene; V was cut back by 9 bases and J by 4 bases. CDR3 region: CASLPPGQGPSNQPQHF. The CDR3 region has the DNA TGTGCCAGTCTGCCCCCGGGACAGGGGCCATCGAATCAGCCCCAGCATTTT.

In DNA form, the CDR3 reads TGTGCCAGCAGTGACTCGAAATCCCCGGGGGGCACTGAAGCTTTCTTT. Amino acid sequence: CASSDSKSPGGTEAFF. This chain uses TRBV6-4 with TRBJ1-1; the D gene is possibly TRBD1 (5 bases). This CDR3 has 16 amino acids. CDR1 and CDR2 from the germline V gene are MRHNA and SNTAGT. Between the trimmed V and J ends, which lost 0 bases and 4 bases, there was a span of 15 bases.

The rearrangement uses TRBV29-1 and TRBJ1-1; 9 bases map to TRBD1. The V gene end was trimmed by 5 bases and the J gene end by 12 bases; junction bases not matched to a gene: 13. The CDR3 loop spans 13 amino acids. CDR1 and CDR2 from the germline V gene are SQVTM and ANQGSEA. The CDR3 DNA reads TGCAGCGTTCAAAAAGAAGACAGGGGGGAATCTTTCTTT. Translation: CSVQKEDRGESFF.

V usage is TRBV19 and J usage is TRBJ2-7; TRBD2 matches at 10 bases. Germline V gene data show CDR1 as LNHDA and CDR2 as SQIVND (reference sequence). The V and J ends lost 1 base and 2 bases, in that order; junction bases with no gene match: 11. The CDR3 runs to 18 residues. The CDR3 sequence: CASSIGGAGAGGAYEQYF. CDR3 DNA sequence: TGTGCCAGTAGTATAGGAGGAGCAGGAGCGGGGGGGGCCTACGAGCAGTACTTC. The full variable domain, with the rest looked up from reference TRBV19 and TRBJ2-7, is DGGITQSPKYLFRKEGQNVTLSCEQNLNHDAMYWYRQDPGQGLRLIYYSQIVNDFQKGDIAEGYSVSREKKESFPLTVTSAQKNPTAFYLCASSIGGAGAGGAYEQYFGPGTRLTVT.